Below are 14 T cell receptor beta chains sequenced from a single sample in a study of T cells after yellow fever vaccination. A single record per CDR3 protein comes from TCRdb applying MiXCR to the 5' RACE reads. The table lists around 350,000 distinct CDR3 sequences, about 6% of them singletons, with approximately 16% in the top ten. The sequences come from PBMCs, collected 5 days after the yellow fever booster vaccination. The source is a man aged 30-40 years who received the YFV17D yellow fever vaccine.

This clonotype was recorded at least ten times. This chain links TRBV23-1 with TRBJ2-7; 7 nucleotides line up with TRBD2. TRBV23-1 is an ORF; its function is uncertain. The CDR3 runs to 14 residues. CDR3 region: CASSPTWRSGIDGV. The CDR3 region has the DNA TGCGCCAGCAGTCCGACATGGAGGAGCGGGATTGACGGCGTC.

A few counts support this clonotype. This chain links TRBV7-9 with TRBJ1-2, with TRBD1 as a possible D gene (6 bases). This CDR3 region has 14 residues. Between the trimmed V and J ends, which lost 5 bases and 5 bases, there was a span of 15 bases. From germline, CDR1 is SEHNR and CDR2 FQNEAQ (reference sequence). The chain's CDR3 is CASSPGEGGYGYTF. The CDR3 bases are TGTGCCAGCAGCCCCGGGGAGGGGGGATATGGCTACACCTTC.

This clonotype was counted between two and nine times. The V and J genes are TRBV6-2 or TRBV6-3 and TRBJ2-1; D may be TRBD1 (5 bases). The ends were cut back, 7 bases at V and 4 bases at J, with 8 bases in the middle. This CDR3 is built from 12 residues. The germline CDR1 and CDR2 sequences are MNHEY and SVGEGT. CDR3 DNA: TGTGCCAGCACGACAGCATACAATGAGCAGTTCTTC. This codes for CASTTAYNEQFF.

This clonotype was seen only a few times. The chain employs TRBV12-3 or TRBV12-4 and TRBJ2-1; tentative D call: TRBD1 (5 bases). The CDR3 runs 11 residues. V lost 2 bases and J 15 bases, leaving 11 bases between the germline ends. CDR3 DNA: TGTGCCAGCAGTTTATCCCGACAGCCGTTCTTC. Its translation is CASSLSRQPFF.

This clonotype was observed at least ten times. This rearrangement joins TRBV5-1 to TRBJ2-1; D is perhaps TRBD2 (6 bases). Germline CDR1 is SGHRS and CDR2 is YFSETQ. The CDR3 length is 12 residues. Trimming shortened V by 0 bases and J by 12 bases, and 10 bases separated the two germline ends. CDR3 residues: CASSLEKTRQFF. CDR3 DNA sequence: TGCGCCAGCAGCTTGGAAAAGACTAGGCAGTTCTTC.

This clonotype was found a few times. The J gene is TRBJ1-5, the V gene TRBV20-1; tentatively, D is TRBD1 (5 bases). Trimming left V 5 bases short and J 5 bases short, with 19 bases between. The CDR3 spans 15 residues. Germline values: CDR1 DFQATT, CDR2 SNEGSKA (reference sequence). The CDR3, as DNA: TGCAGTGCTCCACCCTTAGCGGGGGGGGATCAGCCCCAGCATTTT. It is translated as CSAPPLAGGDQPQHF.

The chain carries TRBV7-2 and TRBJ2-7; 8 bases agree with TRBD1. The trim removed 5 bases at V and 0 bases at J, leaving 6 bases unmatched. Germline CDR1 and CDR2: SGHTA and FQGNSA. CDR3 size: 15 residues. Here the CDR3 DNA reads TGTGCCAGCAGCCGCAGGACAGGGAGCTCCTACGAGCAGTACTTC. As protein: CASSRRTGSSYEQYF.

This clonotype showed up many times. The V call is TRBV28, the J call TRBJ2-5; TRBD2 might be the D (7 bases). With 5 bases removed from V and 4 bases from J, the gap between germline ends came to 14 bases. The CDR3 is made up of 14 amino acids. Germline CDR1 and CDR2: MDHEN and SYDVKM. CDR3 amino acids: CASSTWGGGETQYF. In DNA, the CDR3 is TGTGCCAGCAGTACCTGGGGAGGGGGAGAGACCCAGTACTTC.

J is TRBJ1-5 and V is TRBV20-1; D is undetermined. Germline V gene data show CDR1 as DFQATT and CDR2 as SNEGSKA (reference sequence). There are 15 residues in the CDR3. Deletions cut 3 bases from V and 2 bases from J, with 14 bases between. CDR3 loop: CSARSEPGGNQPQHF. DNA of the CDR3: TGCAGTGCTAGGTCCGAGCCCGGCGGCAATCAGCCCCAGCATTTT.

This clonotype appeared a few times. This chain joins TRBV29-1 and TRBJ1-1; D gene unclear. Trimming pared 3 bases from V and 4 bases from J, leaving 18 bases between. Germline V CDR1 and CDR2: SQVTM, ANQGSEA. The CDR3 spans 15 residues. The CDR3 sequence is CSVELTVVGSTEAFF. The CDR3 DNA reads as TGCAGCGTTGAGTTGACGGTTGTTGGGAGCACTGAAGCTTTCTTT.

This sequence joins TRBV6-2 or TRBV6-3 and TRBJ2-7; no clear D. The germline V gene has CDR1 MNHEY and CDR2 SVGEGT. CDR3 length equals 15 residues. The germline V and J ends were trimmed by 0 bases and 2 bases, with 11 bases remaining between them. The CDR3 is CASSYSNPEAYEQYF. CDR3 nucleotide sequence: TGTGCCAGCAGTTACTCGAACCCAGAAGCCTACGAGCAGTACTTC.

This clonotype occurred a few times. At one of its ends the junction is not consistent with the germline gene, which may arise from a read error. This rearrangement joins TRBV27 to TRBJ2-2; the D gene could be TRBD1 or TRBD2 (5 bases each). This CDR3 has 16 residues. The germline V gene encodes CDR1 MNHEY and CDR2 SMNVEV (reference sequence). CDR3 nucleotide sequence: TGTGCGAGCAGGGAACGGACATCCTGGGGGACCGGGGAGCTGTTTTTT. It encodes CASRERTSWGTGELFF.

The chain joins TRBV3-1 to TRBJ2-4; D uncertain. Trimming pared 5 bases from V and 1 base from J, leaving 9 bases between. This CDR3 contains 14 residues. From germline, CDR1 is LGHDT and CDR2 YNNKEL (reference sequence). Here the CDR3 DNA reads TGTGCCAGCAGCTTGAGAATGGCCAAAAACATTCAGTACTTC. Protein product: CASSLRMAKNIQYF. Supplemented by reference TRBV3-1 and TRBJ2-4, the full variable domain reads DTAVSQTPKYLVTQMGNDKSIKCEQNLGHDTMYWYKQDSKKFLKIMFSYNNKELIINETVPNRFSPKSPDKAHLNLHINSLELGDSAVYFCASSLRMAKNIQYFGAGTRLSVL.

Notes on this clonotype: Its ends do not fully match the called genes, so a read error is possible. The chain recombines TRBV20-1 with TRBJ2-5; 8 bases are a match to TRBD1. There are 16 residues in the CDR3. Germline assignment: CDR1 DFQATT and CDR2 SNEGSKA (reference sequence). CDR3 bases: TGCTGTGCTAGAGGCGGGACAGGAACCCACGTAAAGACCCAGTACTTC. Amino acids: CCARGGTGTHVKTQYF.